The 15 T cell receptor beta chains presented below share a single source sample, sequenced in a study of blood T cell repertoires in COVID-19. Assay: immunoSEQ multiplex PCR; the TCRdb copy retains only in-frame clones and omits some. The sample includes over 45,000 clones, roughly 80% of them seen just once. The material sequenced was peripheral blood. The receptors were gathered from a man aged 35-49 years with acute or convalescent COVID-19.

This clone was counted at least ten times. The chain employs TRBV4-2 and TRBJ2-7, with D unclear. This CDR3 region has 14 residues. CDR1 is LGHNA, CDR2 YNFKEQ, per germline. Trimming shortened V by 1 base and J by 3 bases, and 10 bases separated the two germline ends. In DNA form, the CDR3 reads TGTGCCAGCAGCCAAGGCGAACGGTTCTACGAGCAGTACTTC. Protein product: CASSQGERFYEQYF.

Only a few counts were recorded for this clone. The chain combines TRBV18 with TRBJ1-4; 8 nucleotides agree with TRBD1. The CDR3 is made up of 13 amino acids. V was clipped by 5 bases and J by 10 bases; unmatched bases: 6. Germline CDR1 and CDR2: KGHSH and LQKENI. CDR3 region: CASSYNDRGKLFF. CDR3 bases: TGTGCCAGCTCATACAATGACAGGGGAAAACTGTTTTTT.

The V gene is TRBV19, the J gene TRBJ2-6, with D hard to call. V lost 1 base to trimming and J lost 0 bases, with 4 bases between them. CDR3 size: 15 residues. Germline V gives CDR1 LNHDA, CDR2 SQIVND (reference sequence). The CDR3 sequence: CASSIGASGANVLTF. CDR3 coding DNA: TGTGCCAGTAGTATAGGGGCCTCTGGGGCCAACGTCCTGACTTTC. The whole variable domain, remainder taken from reference TRBV19 and TRBJ2-6, is DGGITQSPKYLFRKEGQNVTLSCEQNLNHDAMYWYRQDPGQGLRLIYYSQIVNDFQKGDIAEGYSVSREKKESFPLTVTSAQKNPTAFYLCASSIGASGANVLTFGAGSRLTVL.

This clone has only one observation. The J gene is TRBJ1-1, the V gene TRBV30, with D perhaps matching TRBD1 (6 bases). CDR1 is GTSNPN and CDR2 is SVGIG in the germline V gene (reference sequence). V was cut by 0 bases and J by 11 bases, with 16 bases left in between. The CDR3 length is 13 residues. CDR3 bases: TGTGCCTGGAGTGTCTCAAACAGGGTGGGCGCTTTCTTT. Amino acid sequence: CAWSVSNRVGAFF.

The V call is TRBV5-1, the J call TRBJ2-5, with D perhaps TRBD2 (6 bases). Germline-derived CDR1 and CDR2 are SGHRS and YFSETQ. Trimming pared 6 bases from V and 1 base from J, leaving 16 bases between. CDR3 length: 15 residues. CDR3 nucleotides: TGCGCCAGCAATGTGATGGCGGGGAGCCAAGAGACCCAGTACTTC. Translation: CASNVMAGSQETQYF.

The chain combines TRBV5-1 with TRBJ1-2; possibly TRBD1 for D (5 bases). Trimming took off 3 bases at V and 5 bases at J, with 8 bases between the two ends. CDR1 and CDR2 from the germline V gene are SGHRS and YFSETQ. The CDR3 is 12 residues long. As DNA, the CDR3 is TGCGCCAGCAGCTCCCAGGGTTATGGCTACACCTTC. Its protein is CASSSQGYGYTF. The full variable domain, in which reference TRBV5-1 and TRBJ1-2 provide the parts outside the CDR3, is KAGVTQTPRYLIKTRGQQVTLSCSPISGHRSVSWYQQTPGQGLQFLFEYFSETQRNKGNFPGRFSGRQFSNSRSEMNVSTLELGDSALYLCASSSQGYGYTFGSGTRLTVV.

This chain connects TRBV9 to TRBJ2-7, with TRBD2 identical over 7 bases. The CDR3 is made up of 15 amino acids. Germline V gene sequence: CDR1 SGDLS, CDR2 YYNGEE. V was pared by 4 bases and J by 2 bases, with 9 bases of the junction left unmatched. The CDR3 here is CASSPSVGGAYEQYF. Written as DNA, the CDR3 is TGTGCCAGCAGCCCTTCTGTGGGGGGGGCCTACGAGCAGTACTTC.

V usage is TRBV18 and J usage is TRBJ2-3; 9 bases align to TRBD1. The CDR3 loop spans 14 amino acids. Germline assignment: CDR1 KGHSH and CDR2 LQKENI. J lost 3 bases, V lost 3 bases, and 1 base had no gene match. DNA for the CDR3: TGTGCCAGCTCACCGGGACAGGGTACAGATACGCAGTATTTT. Its protein product is CASSPGQGTDTQYF.

There are a few counts of this clone. V gene TRBV20-1 combines with J gene TRBJ1-2; D is unresolved. CDR3 size: 10 residues. V was trimmed by 3 bases and J by 7 bases, leaving 6 bases between them. Looked up from germline, CDR1 is DFQATT and CDR2 is SNEGSKA (reference sequence). CDR3 sequence: CSASFRGYTF. CDR3 DNA sequence: TGCAGTGCTAGTTTTCGTGGCTACACCTTC.

The V and J genes are TRBV11-3 and TRBJ2-1; 10 bases agree with TRBD1. The CDR3 is made up of 15 amino acids. In germline, CDR1 is SGHNT, CDR2 YENEEA. V lost 4 bases and J lost 8; bases outside the gene matches: 8. CDR3 sequence (DNA): TGTGCCAGCAGCTATGGGGACAGGGGAGGTGATGAGCAGTTCTTC. Protein: CASSYGDRGGDEQFF.

Only one count was recorded for this clone. The chain uses TRBV29-1 and TRBJ2-7; no reliable D call. V lost 5 bases and J 0 bases, leaving 14 bases between the germline ends. This CDR3 region has 14 residues. The germline V gene has CDR1 SQVTM and CDR2 ANQGSEA. CDR3 coding DNA: TGCAGCGTTCTTACCCAAATAGACTCCTACGAGCAGTACTTC. Encoded protein: CSVLTQIDSYEQYF.

The chain uses TRBV6-5 and TRBJ2-7, with TRBD1 matching over 7 bases. From germline, CDR1 is MNHEY and CDR2 SVGAGI. V trimming: 5 bases; J trimming: 4 bases; junction bases outside the gene matches: 8. The CDR3 runs to 14 residues. CDR3 region: CASSIRDSTYEQYF. The CDR3 nucleotides are TGTGCCAGCAGTATCCGGGACAGTACGTACGAGCAGTACTTC.

The chain employs TRBV5-4 and TRBJ1-6; a possible D gene is TRBD1 (5 bases). Germline values: CDR1 SGHNT, CDR2 YYREEE (reference sequence). V shed 6 bases and J shed 7 bases, with 20 bases lying between them. This CDR3 spans 16 amino acids. The CDR3 DNA reads as TGTGCCAGCACCAATGGGGGGGTAAGGGCGAATTCACCCCTCCACTTT. This sequence encodes CASTNGGVRANSPLHF.

Only a few counts were recorded for this clone. The chain has TRBV11-2 and TRBJ2-2, with TRBD1 as a possible D gene (5 bases). The ends were cut back, 3 bases at V and 6 bases at J, with 11 bases in the middle. The CDR3 spans 14 residues. Looked up from germline, CDR1 is SGHAT and CDR2 is FQNNGV. The CDR3 DNA sequence: TGTGCCAGCAGCTTCTTAGGGGCCGCCGGGGAGCTGTTTTTT. This sequence encodes CASSFLGAAGELFF.

The chain employs TRBV5-4 and TRBJ1-1; possibly TRBD1 for D (5 bases). The CDR3 has 11 amino acids. Germline V gene sequence: CDR1 SGHNT, CDR2 YYREEE (reference sequence). V lost 7 bases and J 6 bases, leaving 10 bases between the germline ends. The CDR3 region is CASLQGSEAFF. CDR3 nucleotide sequence: TGTGCCAGCCTCCAGGGTTCTGAAGCTTTCTTT.